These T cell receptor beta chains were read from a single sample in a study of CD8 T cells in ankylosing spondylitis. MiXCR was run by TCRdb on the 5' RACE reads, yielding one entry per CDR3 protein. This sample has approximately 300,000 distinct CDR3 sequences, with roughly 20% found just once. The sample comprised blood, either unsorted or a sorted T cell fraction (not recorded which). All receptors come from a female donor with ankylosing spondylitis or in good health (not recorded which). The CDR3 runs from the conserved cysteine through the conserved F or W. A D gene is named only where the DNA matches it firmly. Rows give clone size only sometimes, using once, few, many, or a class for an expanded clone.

TGTGCCAGCAGTTACCTCCGGGAGAATACCAACGAGCAGTACTTC	CASSYLRENTNEQYF	NA	NA	TRBJ2-7	TRBV6-2/TRBV6-3
TGCAGTGCTAGAGATCACGGGACAGGCCGGGGCTATGGCTACACCTTC	CSARDHGTGRGYGYTF	TRBD1	NA	TRBJ1-2	TRBV20-1
TGTGCCAGCAGCCGACAGGGGGCTCTATCCTACGAGCAGTACTTC	CASSRQGALSYEQYF	TRBD1	many	TRBJ2-7	TRBV5-5
TGCAGCGTTGCAACTAGCGGGAGGGCCGACTACTACAATGAGCAGTTCTTC	CSVATSGRADYYNEQFF	TRBD2	many	TRBJ2-1	TRBV29-1
TGTGCCAGCAGCTTATTCATCCACCTGAAGAGCATTGAGCAGTTCTTC	CASSLFIHLKSIEQFF	NA	many	TRBJ2-1	TRBV11-2
TGCGCCAGCAGCTTGGCTAGGGGAAAGACAGATACGCAGTATTTT	CASSLARGKTDTQYF	NA	few	TRBJ2-3	TRBV5-1
TGTGCCAGCAGCATGACAGGGGGCGACACCGGGGAGCTGTTTTTT	CASSMTGGDTGELFF	TRBD1	NA	TRBJ2-2	TRBV6-1
TGTGCCAGCCGATTAGGGATCCAATCAAGTGGCTACACCTTC	CASRLGIQSSGYTF	NA	few	TRBJ1-2	TRBV7-2
TGCAGTGCTCCTAGCGGAGGCAACACAGATACGCAGTATTTT	CSAPSGGNTDTQYF	TRBD2	NA	TRBJ2-3	TRBV20-1
TGTGCCAGCAGCTTAAGGCTAGTGCAGGGCAATGAGCAGTTCTTC	CASSLRLVQGNEQFF	NA	NA	TRBJ2-1	TRBV7-2
TGTGCCAGCTCACCAGGGACAGGAGGTGAGCAGTTCTTC	CASSPGTGGEQFF	TRBD1	few	TRBJ2-1	TRBV18
TGTGCCATCAGTGAGTCGGGCAGCCATAATGAAAAACTGTTTTTT	CAISESGSHNEKLFF	NA	few	TRBJ1-4	TRBV10-3
TGCAGTGCAACTTTCCCCCGGGACAGGGGTAATGAGCAGTTCTTC	CSATFPRDRGNEQFF	TRBD1	NA	TRBJ2-1	TRBV20-1
TGCAGTGCTAGAGACGGGACAGGGGGCAGCTATGGCTACACCTTC	CSARDGTGGSYGYTF	TRBD1	many	TRBJ1-2	TRBV20-1
TGTGCCAGCAGTTTAAGGTGGGATCAATGGGAGCAGTTCTTC	CASSLRWDQWEQFF	NA	NA	TRBJ2-1	TRBV12-3/TRBV12-4
TGTGCCACAACCAGGGGTTCGAGTCCACGGTATGGCTACACCTTC	CATTRGSSPRYGYTF	NA	NA	TRBJ1-2	TRBV6-2/TRBV6-3
TGTGCCAGCAGCTTAGCGCACGGGGCTAACAATGAGCAGTTCTTC	CASSLAHGANNEQFF	NA	once	TRBJ2-1	TRBV7-7
TGTGCCAGCAGCTTGGTGACAGGGAGGCAAGAGACCCAGTACTTC	CASSLVTGRQETQYF	NA	few	TRBJ2-5	TRBV7-2
TGCAGTGCTAGTGCGGGCCTTTCTTATGGCTACACCTTC	CSASAGLSYGYTF	NA	NA	TRBJ1-2	TRBV20-1
TGTGCCAGCAGCGCCCGGGACAGGCCCTACAATGAGCAGTTCTTC	CASSARDRPYNEQFF	TRBD1	many	TRBJ2-1	TRBV9
TGTGCCTGGAGCCCCGGGACTAGCATCGGCAATGAGCAGTTCTTC	CAWSPGTSIGNEQFF	TRBD2	NA	TRBJ2-1	TRBV30
TGTGCCAGCAGCTTACCCCCTTGGGGTGGCACAGATACGCAGTATTTT	CASSLPPWGGTDTQYF	NA	NA	TRBJ2-3	TRBV11-2
TGCGCCAGCAGGTCGACAGGGGGTCAATACAATGAGCAGTTCTTC	CASRSTGGQYNEQFF	TRBD1	few	TRBJ2-1	TRBV5-1
TGTGCTAGCAGCACGCCGACGGAAACGAATTCACCCCTCCACTTT	CASSTPTETNSPLHF	NA	few	TRBJ1-6	TRBV7-7
TGTGCCAGCAGTTCCCCCGTGAACACTGAAGCTTTCTTT	CASSSPVNTEAFF	NA	NA	TRBJ1-1	TRBV12-3/TRBV12-4
TGCGCCAGCAGCCCTTCCGCGGGATTCCAATACTACGAGCAGTACTTC	CASSPSAGFQYYEQYF	NA	few	TRBJ2-7	TRBV5-1
TGTGCCAGCAGCTCCCTGACTAGCGGGGTTAGCACAGATACGCAGTATTTT	CASSSLTSGVSTDTQYF	TRBD2	few	TRBJ2-3	TRBV7-2
TGTGCCAGCAGTTACAGGGGGGCAGTCTCCTACGAGCAGTACTTC	CASSYRGAVSYEQYF	TRBD1	NA	TRBJ2-7	TRBV12-3/TRBV12-4
TGTGCCAGCAACAAGGACATGGGCACTGAAGCTTTCTTT	CASNKDMGTEAFF	NA	NA	TRBJ1-1	TRBV2
TGCAGTGCTAGTCCCGGGAGAGGCTACAATGAGCAGTTCTTC	CSASPGRGYNEQFF	NA	few	TRBJ2-1	TRBV20-1
TGTGCCAGCAGCCCATTAGCGGGAGTCGGGGACGAGCAGTACTTC	CASSPLAGVGDEQYF	TRBD2	NA	TRBJ2-7	TRBV12-3/TRBV12-4
TGCGCCAGCAGCGTCGTCAGTCGGGAGACCCAGTACTTC	CASSVVSRETQYF	NA	NA	TRBJ2-5	TRBV5-1
TGCAGTGCGGGGTCTTCCTACAATGAGCAGTTCTTC	CSAGSSYNEQFF	NA	few	TRBJ2-1	TRBV20-1
TGCAGTGCTAGAGATTGCGCGGGAGGTGCAGATACGCAGTATTTT	CSARDCAGGADTQYF	TRBD2	NA	TRBJ2-3	TRBV20-1
TGCAGCGTTGTGGGGAACGCTCCTTCGAACACTGAAGCTTTCTTT	CSVVGNAPSNTEAFF	NA	many	TRBJ1-1	TRBV29-1
TGTGCCATCAGTTTAGGGACTAGCGGTAGAAAGGAGGCAGATACGCAGTATTTT	CAISLGTSGRKEADTQYF	TRBD2	NA	TRBJ2-3	TRBV10-3
TGTGCCAGCAGTCACGCGTCCCCTTCCCGCTACGAGCAGTACTTC	CASSHASPSRYEQYF	NA	NA	TRBJ2-7	TRBV6-2/TRBV6-3
TGCAGTGCTAGGGATCCGGGACAGGGTAACTACGAGCAGTACTTC	CSARDPGQGNYEQYF	TRBD1	many	TRBJ2-7	TRBV20-1
TGTGCCACCAGCAGAGATAGAAGCAATTCACCCCTCCACTTT	CATSRDRSNSPLHF	NA	few	TRBJ1-6	TRBV15
TGTGCCAGCAGCCCGAGGAGCGGAGGGAATGAAAAACTGTTTTTT	CASSPRSGGNEKLFF	NA	NA	TRBJ1-4	TRBV7-2
TGTGCCAGCAGTCCCCAGGGTAGCGGGTGGGATACGCAGTATTTT	CASSPQGSGWDTQYF	TRBD2	NA	TRBJ2-3	TRBV27
TGTGCCAGCAGCCAAGATAATCGGGGCAGCTACAGCACAGATACGCAGTATTTT	CASSQDNRGSYSTDTQYF	NA	NA	TRBJ2-3	TRBV4-2
TGTGCCAGCAGTTACGGAAGCAGCTATGAGCAGTTCTTC	CASSYGSSYEQFF	NA	NA	TRBJ2-1	TRBV6-6
TGTGCCAGCAGCGTAGGGGTAGCGGGAGAGAATGAGCAGTTCTTC	CASSVGVAGENEQFF	TRBD2	NA	TRBJ2-1	TRBV9
TGTGCCACGCCGACAGAGTATACAGAAGAGACCCAGTACTTC	CATPTEYTEETQYF	NA	few	TRBJ2-5	TRBV19
TGCAGCGCCCAATACAGGGAGAGAGAGACCCAGTACTTC	CSAQYRERETQYF	NA	many	TRBJ2-5	TRBV29-1
TGTGCCAGCAGTCCCCCATCGGGTGGCACTGAAGCTTTCTTT	CASSPPSGGTEAFF	NA	many	TRBJ1-1	TRBV12-3/TRBV12-4
TGCGCCAGCAGCTTGGCAGACGAGCAGTACTTC	CASSLADEQYF	NA	many	TRBJ2-7	TRBV5-1
TGTGCCAGCAGTTACTGGGAGGGACGGGCCTATGGCTACACCTTC	CASSYWEGRAYGYTF	NA	NA	TRBJ1-2	TRBV6-5